What follows are 10 T cell receptor beta chains derived from one specimen sequenced in a study of blood T cell repertoires in COVID-19. The protocol was immunoSEQ multiplex PCR, while the TCRdb copy is restricted to in-frame clones and leaves out a portion. The table includes some 11,000 clones, over 90% detected once. Sequencing was performed on peripheral blood. These receptors were taken from a woman in her 70s with active COVID-19.

This clone is a singleton in its sample. V usage is TRBV2 and J usage is TRBJ1-6; D is uncertain. The CDR3 loop spans 12 amino acids. V was clipped by 8 bases and J by 10 bases, with 12 bases between them. Germline V lookup: CDR1 SNHLY, CDR2 FYNNEI. CDR3: CASCRERSPLHF. The CDR3 DNA reads TGTGCCAGCTGCCGGGAAAGATCACCCCTCCACTTT.

The V call is TRBV27, the J call TRBJ1-1; TRBD1 matches 9 bases. This CDR3 spans 18 amino acids. Germline CDR1 is MNHEY and CDR2 is SMNVEV (reference sequence). The V and J ends lost 1 base and 3 bases, in that order; junction bases with no gene match: 12. CDR3 nucleotide sequence: TGTGCCAGCAGTTTATTCCCCCCTACAGGGGGCCAAGACACTGAAGCTTTCTTT. Its translation is CASSLFPPTGGQDTEAFF.

The J gene is TRBJ2-7, the V gene TRBV27; 8 nucleotides agree with TRBD2. In germline, CDR1 is MNHEY, CDR2 SMNVEV (reference sequence). The trim removed 5 bases at V and 3 bases at J, leaving 9 bases unmatched. The CDR3 has 15 amino acids. CDR3 sequence reads: CASSIREGILYEQYF. The CDR3 DNA reads TGTGCCAGCAGTATCCGGGAGGGAATCCTCTACGAGCAGTACTTC.

V is TRBV5-1 and J is TRBJ2-1, with D unresolved. Germline CDR1 reads SGHRS; CDR2 reads YFSETQ. V shed 0 bases and J shed 2 bases, with 9 bases lying between them. The CDR3 length is 15 residues. The CDR3 spells CASSLGQVAYNEQFF. As DNA, the CDR3 is TGCGCCAGCAGCTTGGGGCAGGTAGCCTACAATGAGCAGTTCTTC.

This clone has just one count. This sequence joins TRBV27 and TRBJ2-1; 9 bases are shared with TRBD1. Germline V gene data show CDR1 as MNHEY and CDR2 as SMNVEV (reference sequence). This CDR3 contains 14 residues. V trimming: 5 bases; J trimming: 4 bases; junction bases outside the gene matches: 3. The CDR3 sequence is CASSTGTGYNEQFF. The CDR3 DNA reads TGTGCCAGCAGTACCGGGACAGGGTACAATGAGCAGTTCTTC.

V is TRBV18 and J is TRBJ2-5, with TRBD2 matching over 9 bases. CDR1 and CDR2 (germline): KGHSH, LQKENI. Trimming at V came to 4 bases and at J to 7 bases, leaving 10 bases not matched to a gene. This CDR3 is built from 15 residues. CDR3 protein: CASSLTIAGVATQYF. The CDR3 bases are TGTGCCAGCTCACTTACAATAGCGGGAGTGGCGACCCAGTACTTC.

The chain recombines TRBV19 with TRBJ1-4, with TRBD1 matching 9 bases. The CDR3 has 15 residues. The junction had 6 bases not matched to a gene; V was cut back by 5 bases and J by 5 bases. Germline V gives CDR1 LNHDA, CDR2 SQIVND (reference sequence). CDR3 in amino acids: CASSSGQGRNEKLFF. Here the CDR3 DNA reads TGTGCCAGTAGTTCCGGACAGGGGAGGAATGAAAAACTGTTTTTT.

The chain couples TRBV28 to TRBJ1-2, with TRBD1 identical over 12 bases. The CDR3 spans 15 residues. V dropped 2 bases and J dropped 8; count of bases not matched to a gene: 6. Germline loops: CDR1 MDHEN, CDR2 SYDVKM. DNA of the CDR3: TGTGCCAGCAGTTTAGATCGGGACAGGGGGCAGGGCTACACCTTC. Protein product: CASSLDRDRGQGYTF.

The rearrangement links TRBV5-3 to TRBJ1-1; maybe TRBD1 (5 bases). TRBV5-3 is marked as an open reading frame, function uncertain. The germline V and J ends were trimmed by 5 bases and 1 base, with 9 bases remaining between them. The CDR3 has 13 amino acids. The CDR3 sequence: CARRGVGNTEAFF. CDR3 DNA sequence: TGTGCCAGAAGAGGGGTTGGGAACACTGAAGCTTTCTTT.

The V call is TRBV11-3, the J call TRBJ2-5; possibly TRBD1 for D (6 bases). The V end was cut by 5 bases, the J end by 3 bases, with 16 bases between. CDR1 is SGHNT, CDR2 YENEEA, per germline. CDR3 size: 15 residues. The CDR3: CASSPGDTLKETQYF. As DNA, the CDR3 is TGTGCCAGCAGCCCAGGGGACACCCTAAAAGAGACCCAGTACTTC.